These 5 T cell receptor beta chains came from one sample sequenced in a study of T-cell memory formation after mild COVID-19. TCRdb fed the 5' RACE reads into MiXCR, producing one record per CDR3 protein. This sample has 300,000 to 400,000 distinct CDR3 sequences; around an eighth occur once, and the top ten carry approximately 20%. The source material was PBMCs or a T cell subset sorted from them (not recorded which). All receptors derive from a man aged 18 to 30 who had mild COVID-19 (a few samples of this study predate the infection). Cell type and time point are not known.

The V call is TRBV6-5, the J call TRBJ2-1; D call uncertain. The CDR3 contains 14 residues. From germline, CDR1 is MNHEY and CDR2 SVGAGI. Trimming took off 5 bases at V and 12 bases at J, with 20 bases between the two ends. The CDR3 nucleotides are TGTGCCAGCAGTCCCCCCGCGACGGATGTAGTGCAGTTCTTC. Translating it yields CASSPPATDVVQFF.

The chain employs TRBV28 and TRBJ2-6; 7 positions match TRBD1. Trimming removed 5 bases from V and 1 base from J; junction bases left unmatched: 2. This CDR3 has 15 residues. Germline-derived CDR1 and CDR2 are MDHEN and SYDVKM. The CDR3 DNA reads as TGTGCCAGCAGTACACAGGGGTCTGGGGCCAACGTCCTGACTTTC. Translation: CASSTQGSGANVLTF.

This clonotype was seen only a few times. The chain carries TRBV28 and TRBJ1-1; 9 bases are shared with TRBD1. The CDR3 has 13 amino acids. Unmatched junction bases numbered 5, after V lost 5 bases and J lost 7 bases. Germline assignment: CDR1 MDHEN and CDR2 SYDVKM. CDR3: CASSPGQGLEAFF. In nucleotides, the CDR3 is TGTGCCAGCAGTCCCGGACAGGGGCTTGAAGCTTTCTTT.

This clonotype was counted at least ten times. The rearrangement uses TRBV7-2 and TRBJ2-3, with TRBD2 matching 7 bases. Germline V gives CDR1 SGHTA, CDR2 FQGNSA. The CDR3 is 14 amino acids. The ends lost 0 bases at V and 6 bases at J; junction bases unmatched: 3. CDR3 in DNA: TGTGCCAGCAGCTTAGCCAGCGGGGTGGATACGCAGTATTTT. This encodes CASSLASGVDTQYF.

This clonotype was counted between two and nine times. The chain joins TRBV5-1 to TRBJ2-3; D uncertain. Trimming cost V 1 base and J 0 bases, with 9 bases left between them. The CDR3 is 15 amino acids. Germline assignment: CDR1 SGHRS and CDR2 YFSETQ. CDR3 protein: CASSLPTPSTDTQYF. The CDR3 DNA reads TGCGCCAGCAGCTTGCCCACCCCTAGCACAGATACGCAGTATTTT.